Reported below is one T cell receptor (beta chain). Germline V CDR1 and CDR2: SGHTA, FQGNSA. J gave up 6 bases and V 5 bases, and 9 bases lay outside the gene matches. The CDR3 consists of 14 residues. The sample comes from a study of blood T cell repertoires in COVID-19. Looking at the study overall: Sites in the United States, Italy and Spain provided acute and convalescent COVID-19 samples. Sample material is recorded as cDNA or gDNA derived from T cells, B-cell-depleted T cells, or PBMCs.

In the original analysis: Estimated nucleated cell counts came from reference gene primer amplification. Generated by immunoSEQ multiplex PCR, the TCRdb table keeps only in-frame clones and is missing some. D and trimming were read from the DNA, whereas the V and J calls and clone size are those reported in that table. This sample has more than 200,000 clones, with less than 90% found just once. Seattle patients were enrolled while actively infected and followed longitudinally. V usage is TRBV7-2 and J usage is TRBJ1-2, with 7 bases identical to TRBD1. This clonotype originated in an elderly woman with COVID-19, enrolled during active disease. Source material: peripheral blood. CDR3 loop: CASSLDRVRDGYTF. DNA of the CDR3: TGTGCCAGCAGCCTCGACAGGGTCCGGGATGGCTACACCTTC.